A selection of T cell receptor beta chains follows, all from one sample in a study of T cell changes during pregnancy in multiple sclerosis. Libraries were prepared by immunoSEQ multiplex PCR; TCRdb keeps only in-frame clonotypes and omits some of them. Of some 80,000 clones listed, 94% are singletons. The specimen was CD4+ T cells from peripheral blood mononuclear cells, collected after pregnancy. The receptors come from a female donor with multiple sclerosis, enrolled in a pregnancy study. Each CDR3 is given with its conserved first and last residue. Each record gives: J gene, D gene, V gene, clone size, CDR3 DNA, CDR3 protein. The D gene is left open where the match is weak. Only part of the rows carry a size: once, few, many, or a class if the clone is expanded.

>TRBJ2-7|-|TRBV28|-
TGTGCCAGCAGTCTTCAGACAGGATCCTACGAGCAGTACTTC
CASSLQTGSYEQYF
>TRBJ1-1|TRBD1|TRBV5-1|-
TGCGCCAGCAGCTTCACGACAGGGGGCGCCGACACTGAAGCTTTCTTT
CASSFTTGGADTEAFF
>TRBJ2-3|-|TRBV7-2|-
TGTGCCAGCACCGTCACCGGGAGTGCAGATACGCAGTATTTT
CASTVTGSADTQYF
>TRBJ2-7|TRBD2|TRBV5-6|-
TGTGCCAGCAGCTTCCGGGGTCCCGGGAGGGGCGAGCAGTACTTC
CASSFRGPGRGEQYF
>TRBJ2-1|-|TRBV9|-
TGTGCCAGCAGCGTAGCTACTGGTTGGGGCCACAATGAGCAGTTCTTC
CASSVATGWGHNEQFF
>TRBJ2-1|-|TRBV29-1|-
TGCAGCGTTGAAAGGTCTGTTGGGCACTCCCTCCTTAATGAGCAGTTCTTC
CSVERSVGHSLLNEQFF
>TRBJ1-5|-|TRBV5-1|-
TGCGCCAGCAGCCCCGGACAGAATAGCAATCAGCCCCAGCATTTT
CASSPGQNSNQPQHF
>TRBJ2-7|-|TRBV5-1|-
TGCGCCAGCAGCCCTGGGGGCAGGGGACGACCACGACCAACCTACGAGCAGTACTTC
CASSPGGRGRPRPTYEQYF
>TRBJ2-5|-|TRBV9|-
TGTGCCAGCAGCGTTTCGGACTCTCAAGAGACCCAGTACTTC
CASSVSDSQETQYF
>TRBJ2-3|TRBD2|TRBV25-1|-
TGTGCCAGCAGCCGGCCGGGGGGAAGCACAGATACGCAGTATTTT
CASSRPGGSTDTQYF
>TRBJ1-2|TRBD1|TRBV10-3|once
TGTGCCATCAGTGAAAAGGGGGCCTATGGCTACACCTTC
CAISEKGAYGYTF
>TRBJ2-7|TRBD2|TRBV6-5|-
TGTGCCAGCAGTCGATTAGCGGGAAGCCACGAGCAGTACTTC
CASSRLAGSHEQYF
>TRBJ2-7|TRBD1|TRBV9|-
TGTGCCAGCAGCGTAGGCGGACAGGGGTCCTACGAGCAGTACTTC
CASSVGGQGSYEQYF
>TRBJ1-2|TRBD1|TRBV28|-
TGTGCCAGCAGCCTAGGGATCTGGACAGGGACCGGAAGAGGCTACACCTTC
CASSLGIWTGTGRGYTF
>TRBJ2-1|TRBD1|TRBV4-3|-
TGCGCCAGCAGCCAAGTCCTCTCTGCGACAGGGCGCGGCAACTACAATGAGCAGTTCTTC
CASSQVLSATGRGNYNEQFF